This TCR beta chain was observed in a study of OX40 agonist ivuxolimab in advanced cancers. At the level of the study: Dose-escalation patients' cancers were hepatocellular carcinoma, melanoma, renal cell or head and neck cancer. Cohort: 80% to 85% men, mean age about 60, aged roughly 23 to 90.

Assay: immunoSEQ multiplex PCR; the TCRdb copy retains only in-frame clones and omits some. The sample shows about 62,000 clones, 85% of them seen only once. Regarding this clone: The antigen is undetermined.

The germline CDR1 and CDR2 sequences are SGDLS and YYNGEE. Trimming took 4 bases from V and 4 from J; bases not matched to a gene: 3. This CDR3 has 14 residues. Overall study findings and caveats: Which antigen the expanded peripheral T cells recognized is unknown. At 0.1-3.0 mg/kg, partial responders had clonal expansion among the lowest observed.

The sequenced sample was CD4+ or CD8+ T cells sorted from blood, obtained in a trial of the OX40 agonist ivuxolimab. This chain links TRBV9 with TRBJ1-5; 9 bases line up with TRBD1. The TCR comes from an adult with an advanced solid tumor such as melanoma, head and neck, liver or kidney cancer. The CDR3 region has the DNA TGTGCCAGCAGCCGGACAGGGGCGAATCAGCCCCAGCATTTT. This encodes CASSRTGANQPQHF.